The clone carrying this T cell receptor beta chain has ten or more counts. Its antigen is still unknown. This CDR3 contains 17 residues. V lost 3 bases, J lost 1 base, and 9 bases stayed unmatched. Germline CDR1 SGDLS, CDR2 YYNGEE. The data are from a study of molecular identifiers for immune sequencing clone quantification. Study results and limitations: Spike-in Jurkat TCR RNA from a single cell reportedly registered among about 1 million naive cells.

Libraries of bulk TCR were made by previously described methods (with listed TCR primers). TCRdb called the PCR reads again in MiXCR, with one record for every CDR3 protein. The profile shows under 800,000 distinct CDR3 sequences, about 25% of them singletons. Naive CD8 T cells underwent sorting with the CD8+CD4-CCR7+CD45RA+ definition. The V and J genes are TRBV9 and TRBJ2-1, with TRBD1 identical over 8 bases. Sequencing was done on a sample of naive CD8+ T cells from blood, with Jurkat cell RNA spiked in. Subset specified: FACS-sorted CD8+CD4-CCR7+CD45RA+ naive T cells. This clonotype was obtained from a human donor in good health. Some libraries in this study had Jurkat cell RNA spiked in. Here the CDR3 reads CASSAPRQGPSYNEQFF. In DNA, the CDR3 is TGTGCCAGCAGCGCCCCCCGACAGGGGCCGTCCTACAATGAGCAGTTCTTC. Full variable domain (remainder filled in from reference TRBV9 and TRBJ2-1): DSGVTQTPKHLITATGQRVTLRCSPRSGDLSVYWYQQSLDQGLQFLIQYYNGEERAKGNILERFSAQQFPDLHSELNLSSLELGDSALYFCASSAPRQGPSYNEQFFGPGTRLTVL.